Described below is a single TCR beta chain sequence and its context. The sample is drawn from a study of T-cell reconstitution after alpha-beta-depleted transplantation in children. The CDR3 consists of 15 residues. J lost 2 bases, V lost 4 bases, and 3 bases had no gene match. Germline CDR1 and CDR2: MNHEY and SVGEGT. Preparing the TCRbeta library involved the use of unique molecular identifiers. TCRdb reprocessed the PCR reads with MiXCR, giving one entry per CDR3 protein. The table lists hundreds of thousands of distinct CDR3 sequences, roughly 17% of them singletons. This receptor was identified in a human donor who donated a stem cell graft to a child with acute myeloid leukemia. The source was PBMCs from the stem cell graft donor, collected from the stem cell graft. The gene calls are TRBV6-2 or TRBV6-3 and TRBJ2-3, with 10 bases that match TRBD1. CDR3 DNA: TGTGCCAGCAGTTCGGACAGGGGGTACACAGATACGCAGTATTTT. This codes for CASSSDRGYTDTQYF.